This passage covers 7 T cell receptor beta chains from one sample sequenced in a study of spatial heterogeneity in lung cancer. The time point here: sample taken at primary tumor resection. Without sorting, whole RNA was sequenced from tumor, nontumor lung or frozen PBMC. TCRdb used MiXCR to reprocess the 5' RACE reads, holding one entry per CDR3 protein. In the table there are approximately 81,000 distinct CDR3 sequences, roughly 13% of which are singletons. Sequences were derived from PBMCs, sampled at surgery. The receptors were sampled from a male donor with early-stage non-small cell lung cancer.

This clonotype was recorded a few times. This rearrangement joins TRBV7-2 to TRBJ2-7, with TRBD2 as a possible D gene (5 bases). Germline V gene lookup returns CDR1 SGHTA and CDR2 FQGNSA. Trimming cost V 4 bases and J 3 bases, with 13 bases left between them. The CDR3 length is 14 residues. The CDR3 reads CASSSTGIFYEQYF. CDR3 bases: TGTGCCAGCAGCTCAACCGGGATCTTCTACGAGCAGTACTTC.

This clonotype was observed many times. V gene TRBV6-1 combines with J gene TRBJ2-1; 9 bases are a match to TRBD2. CDR1 is MNHNS, CDR2 SASEGT, per germline. The CDR3 has 14 residues. Losses at the gene ends were 8 bases for V and 9 bases for J; bases not matched to a gene: 11. This chain's CDR3 is CASRSGNSGSEQFF. The CDR3 region has the DNA TGTGCCAGCCGTTCGGGGAATAGCGGGAGTGAGCAGTTCTTC.

CDR3 sequence reads: CSKQAGPYNEQFF. The CDR3 nucleotides read TGCAGCAAGCAAGCGGGACCCTACAATGAGCAGTTCTTC. The chain carries TRBV29-1 and TRBJ2-1, with 7 bases matching TRBD2. J was trimmed by 2 bases and V by 8 bases; bases with no gene match: 6. The CDR3 is made up of 13 amino acids. Germline V CDR1 and CDR2: SQVTM, ANQGSEA.

The V gene is TRBV20-1, the J gene TRBJ2-5; D remains unclear. The germline V gene has CDR1 DFQATT and CDR2 SNEGSKA (reference sequence). CDR3 length equals 12 residues. V dropped 4 bases and J dropped 5 bases, with 11 bases sitting between them. The CDR3 is CSATSGGETQYF. CDR3 DNA sequence: TGCAGTGCTACCTCCGGTGGGGAGACCCAGTACTTC.

This clonotype has a handful of counts. The V call is TRBV27, the J call TRBJ2-1; no clear D. CDR3 size: 12 residues. Germline V gene sequence: CDR1 MNHEY, CDR2 SMNVEV (reference sequence). V lost 5 bases, J lost 5 bases, and 7 bases lay in between. The CDR3 DNA sequence: TGTGCCAGCAGTGACCCTAACAATGAGCAGTTCTTC. It specifies CASSDPNNEQFF.

The J gene is TRBJ2-1, the V gene TRBV5-1, with 10 bases matching TRBD2. J was trimmed by 0 bases and V by 4 bases; bases with no gene match: 7. This CDR3 has 17 residues. Per the germline V gene, CDR1 is SGHRS and CDR2 is YFSETQ. DNA for the CDR3: TGCGCCAGCAGCCTTAGCGGGGGGTTTAGCTCCTACAATGAGCAGTTCTTC. It specifies CASSLSGGFSSYNEQFF.

The sample holds a few counts of this clonotype. The V call is TRBV6-1, the J call TRBJ2-1; the match to TRBD2 covers 11 bases. From germline, CDR1 is MNHNS and CDR2 SASEGT. The junction had 14 bases not matched to a gene; V was cut back by 6 bases and J by 16 bases. The CDR3 totals 14 residues. The CDR3 nucleotides read TGTGCCAGCAGCCAGGGGCTAGCGGGAGGTACCGGATTCTTC. It codes for CASSQGLAGGTGFF.